These T cell receptor beta chains were read from a single sample in a study of blood T cell repertoires in COVID-19. TCRdb keeps only in-frame clones here, not all; method: immunoSEQ multiplex PCR. The repertoire consists of 250,000 to 300,000 clones, with around 83% occurring once and the leading ten covering 5.7%. Sequenced sample: peripheral blood. The receptors come from a man older than 75 with acute or convalescent COVID-19. CDR3s include the opening cysteine and the closing phenylalanine or tryptophan. A D gene is named only where the DNA matches it firmly. Expanded clones are given a class, and other clones once, few, many or no size at all.

j_call d_call v_call clone_size cdr3_aa cdr3_nt
TRBJ1-3 . TRBV5-1 . CASSLDRVGSGNTIYF TGCGCCAGCAGCTTGGACAGGGTGGGCTCTGGAAACACCATATATTTT
TRBJ2-7 . TRBV5-1 . CASSLADRIYFYEQYF TGCGCCAGCAGCTTGGCCGACAGGATCTACTTCTACGAGCAGTACTTC
TRBJ1-6 . TRBV5-5 . CASSLVEGNRSPLHF TGTGCCAGCAGCTTGGTCGAGGGAAATCGGTCACCCCTCCACTTT
TRBJ2-5 TRBD1 TRBV24-1 . CATSDGQGFGETQYF TGTGCCACCAGTGACGGACAGGGTTTCGGGGAGACCCAGTACTTC
TRBJ2-5 TRBD1 TRBV28 . CASSFEDRGPQETQYF TGTGCCAGCAGTTTTGAGGACAGGGGCCCCCAAGAGACCCAGTACTTC
TRBJ2-5 . TRBV5-4 . CASSLGSEQETQYF TGTGCCAGCAGCTTGGGAAGCGAGCAAGAGACCCAGTACTTC
TRBJ2-5 . TRBV6-5 once CASGTPARETQYF TGTGCCAGCGGCACTCCGGCTAGAGAGACCCAGTACTTC
TRBJ2-7 TRBD2 TRBV7-2 . CASSPRTSGGSYEQYF TGTGCCAGCAGCCCTCGGACTAGCGGGGGCTCCTACGAGCAGTACTTC
TRBJ1-5 TRBD1 TRBV2 few CASRVGQGASNQPQHF TGTGCCAGCAGGGTAGGACAGGGGGCCAGCAATCAGCCCCAGCATTTT
TRBJ2-7 TRBD2 TRBV18 . CASSPQREGEQYF TGTGCCAGCTCACCACAGCGGGAGGGGGAGCAGTACTTC
TRBJ1-2 TRBD1 TRBV27 . CASSWGQGRGKDGYTF TGTGCCAGCAGTTGGGGACAGGGCCGGGGGAAGGATGGCTACACCTTC
TRBJ1-6 TRBD1 TRBV3-1/TRBV3-2 few CASSLTGADSPLHF TGTGCCAGCAGCCTAACAGGGGCTGATTCACCCCTCCACTTT
TRBJ1-2 . TRBV7-2 once CASSLPSTLSYTF TGTGCCAGCAGCTTACCATCGACACTCAGCTACACCTTC
TRBJ1-1 TRBD1 TRBV15 . CATSRTRDSFEAFF TGTGCCACCAGCCGAACACGGGACAGCTTTGAAGCTTTCTTT
TRBJ2-3 . TRBV4-1 . CASSQELAPDTQYF TGCGCCAGCAGCCAAGAGCTGGCCCCAGATACGCAGTATTTT
TRBJ2-1 TRBD1 TRBV25-1 . CASNGQGPRNEQFF TGTGCCAGCAACGGACAGGGTCCACGCAATGAGCAGTTCTTC
TRBJ1-4 . TRBV28 . CASSPRTNEKLFF TGTGCCAGCAGCCCCCGAACTAATGAAAAACTGTTTTTT
TRBJ1-2 . TRBV19 few CASSIGTEGYGYTF TGTGCCAGTAGTATAGGGACAGAAGGATATGGCTACACCTTC